The TCR beta chain under discussion was sequenced for a study of cytomegalovirus exposure and HLA in healthy donors. Study conclusions and caveats: Usually a TCR sequence was rare, but some public TCRs were found in many donors. Among TCR beta chains, those listed as cytomegalovirus-associated numbered some 170. Subsequent analysis showed first-cohort TCR clusters tending to co-occur in some 120 validation repertoires.

This clone was detected ten times or more. No antigen is known for it. The V and J ends lost 4 bases and 7 bases respectively, with 17 bases between them. The germline V gene encodes CDR1 SEHNR and CDR2 FQNEAQ (reference sequence). CDR3 length: 16 residues. The assay was immunoSEQ multiplex PCR, and TCRdb's table has in-frame clones only and misses some. The sample shows some 240,000 clones, roughly 83% of them seen only once. The rearrangement joins TRBV7-9 to TRBJ1-6; D may be TRBD1 (6 bases). The source is a woman aged 18-29 years in good health and CMV-seronegative. Sequencing was done on a sample of PBMCs. CDR3 protein: CASSSPGTRVNSPLHF. The CDR3 DNA reads TGTGCCAGCAGCTCGCCAGGGACAAGGGTGAATTCACCCCTCCACTTT.